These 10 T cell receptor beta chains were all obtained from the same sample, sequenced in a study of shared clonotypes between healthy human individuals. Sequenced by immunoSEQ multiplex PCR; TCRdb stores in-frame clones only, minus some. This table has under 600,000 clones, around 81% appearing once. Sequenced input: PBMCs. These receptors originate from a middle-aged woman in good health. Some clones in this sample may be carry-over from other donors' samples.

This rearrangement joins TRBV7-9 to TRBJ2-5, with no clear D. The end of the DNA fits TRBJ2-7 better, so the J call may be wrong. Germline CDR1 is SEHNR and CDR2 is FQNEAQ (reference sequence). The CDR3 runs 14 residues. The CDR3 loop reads CASSRPTPPYEQYF. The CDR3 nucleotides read TGTGCCAGCAGCCGACCGACCCCTCCCTACGAGCAGTACTTC.

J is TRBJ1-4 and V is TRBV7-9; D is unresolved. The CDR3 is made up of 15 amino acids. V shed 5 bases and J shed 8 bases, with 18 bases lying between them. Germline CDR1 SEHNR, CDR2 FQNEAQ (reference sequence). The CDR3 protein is CASSPPGPRSEKLFF. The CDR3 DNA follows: TGTGCCAGCAGCCCGCCCGGGCCAAGGAGCGAAAAACTGTTTTTT.

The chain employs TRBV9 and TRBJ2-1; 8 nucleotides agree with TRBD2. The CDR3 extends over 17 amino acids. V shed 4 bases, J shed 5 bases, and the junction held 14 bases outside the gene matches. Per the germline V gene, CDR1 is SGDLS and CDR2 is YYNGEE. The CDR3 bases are TGTGCCAGCAGCCCCCGGGGCGATAGCGGGGCTGACAATGAGCAGTTCTTC. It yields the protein CASSPRGDSGADNEQFF.

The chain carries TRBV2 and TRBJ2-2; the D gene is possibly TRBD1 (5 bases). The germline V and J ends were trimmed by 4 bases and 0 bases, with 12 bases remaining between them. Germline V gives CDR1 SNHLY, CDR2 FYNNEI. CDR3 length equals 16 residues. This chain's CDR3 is CASSVEDIANTGELFF. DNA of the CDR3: TGTGCCAGCAGTGTAGAGGACATCGCGAACACCGGGGAGCTGTTTTTT.

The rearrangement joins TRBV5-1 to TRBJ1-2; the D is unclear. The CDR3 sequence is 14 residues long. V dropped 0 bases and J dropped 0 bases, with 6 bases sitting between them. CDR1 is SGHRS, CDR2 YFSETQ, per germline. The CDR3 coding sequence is TGCGCCAGCAGCTTGGACGGTACTAACTATGGCTACACCTTC. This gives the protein CASSLDGTNYGYTF.

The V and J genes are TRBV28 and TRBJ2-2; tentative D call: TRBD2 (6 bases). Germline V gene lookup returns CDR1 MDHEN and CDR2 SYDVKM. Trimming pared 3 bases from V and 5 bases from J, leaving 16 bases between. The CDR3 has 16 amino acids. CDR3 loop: CASSFRRSGPTGELFF. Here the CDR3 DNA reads TGTGCCAGCAGTTTTAGAAGGAGCGGGCCAACCGGGGAGCTGTTTTTT.

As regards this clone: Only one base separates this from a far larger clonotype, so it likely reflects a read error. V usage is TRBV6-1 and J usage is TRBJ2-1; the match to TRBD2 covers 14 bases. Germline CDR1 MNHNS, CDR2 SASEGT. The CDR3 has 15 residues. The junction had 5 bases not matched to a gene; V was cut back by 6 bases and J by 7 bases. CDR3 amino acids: CASSGTSGSRNEQFF. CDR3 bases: TGTGCCAGCAGCGGGACTAGCGGGAGTAGGAATGAGCAGTTCTTC.

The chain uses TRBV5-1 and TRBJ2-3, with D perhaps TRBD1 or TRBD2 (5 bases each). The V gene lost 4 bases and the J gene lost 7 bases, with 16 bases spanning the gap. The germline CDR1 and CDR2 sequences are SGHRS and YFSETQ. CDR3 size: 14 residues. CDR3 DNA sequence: TGCGCCAGCAGCACTCCGAGGGGCTCCTATACGCAGTATTTT. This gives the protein CASSTPRGSYTQYF. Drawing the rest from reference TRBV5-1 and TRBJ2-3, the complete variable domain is KAGVTQTPRYLIKTRGQQVTLSCSPISGHRSVSWYQQTPGQGLQFLFEYFSETQRNKGNFPGRFSGRQFSNSRSEMNVSTLELGDSALYLCASSTPRGSYTQYFGPGTRLTVL.

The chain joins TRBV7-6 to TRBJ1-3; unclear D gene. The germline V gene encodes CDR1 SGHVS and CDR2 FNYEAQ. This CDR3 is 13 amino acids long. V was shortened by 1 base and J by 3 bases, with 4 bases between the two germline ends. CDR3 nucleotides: TGTGCCAGCAGCTTAGTTGGTGGAAACACCATATATTTT. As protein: CASSLVGGNTIYF.

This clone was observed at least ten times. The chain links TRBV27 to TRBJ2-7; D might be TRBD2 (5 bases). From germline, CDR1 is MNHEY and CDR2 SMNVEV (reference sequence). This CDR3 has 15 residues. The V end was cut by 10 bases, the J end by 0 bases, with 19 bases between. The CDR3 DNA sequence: TGTGCCACCTCACCTGGGCCGGGAAGCTCCTACGAGCAGTACTTC. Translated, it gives CATSPGPGSSYEQYF.